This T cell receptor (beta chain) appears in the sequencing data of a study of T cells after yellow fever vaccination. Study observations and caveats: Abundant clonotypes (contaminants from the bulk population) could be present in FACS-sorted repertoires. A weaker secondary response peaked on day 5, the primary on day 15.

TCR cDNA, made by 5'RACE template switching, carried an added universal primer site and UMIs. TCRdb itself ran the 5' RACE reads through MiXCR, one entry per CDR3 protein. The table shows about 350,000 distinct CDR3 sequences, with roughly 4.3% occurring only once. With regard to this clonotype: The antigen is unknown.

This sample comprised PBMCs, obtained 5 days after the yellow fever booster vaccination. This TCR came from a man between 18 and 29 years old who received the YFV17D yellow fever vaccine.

The CDR3 DNA reads TGTGCCAGCAGTACCCGGGACAGCCCTGAAATCGCTTTCTTT. This translates into CASSTRDSPEIAFF. The chain links TRBV6-2 or TRBV6-3 to TRBJ1-1, with 7 positions matching TRBD1. V shed 5 bases and J 11 bases; nucleotides not matched to a gene: 14. Looked up from germline, CDR1 is MNHEY and CDR2 is SVGEGT. CDR3 size: 14 residues.